A selection of T cell receptor beta chains follows, all from one sample in a study of T cell clonotyping in hematopoietic cell transplantation. Clones were read by immunoSEQ multiplex PCR, and TCRdb kept only the in-frame ones, dropping some. This table has 7,000 to 8,500 clones, roughly 90% appearing once. Sequenced material: PBMCs, taken 30 days after allogeneic stem cell transplant. These receptor sequences come from a female patient aged 50-65 years who had an allogeneic stem cell transplant from an unrelated donor, so the T cells may come from the graft donor. Some clones in this sample may be carry-over from other donors' samples. Both conserved end residues are part of each CDR3. Fields, in order: J gene, clone size, V gene, CDR3 length, D gene, CDR3 protein, CDR3 DNA. The D gene is left open where the match is weak. Where a row states a size, it is once, few, many or the class of an expanded clone; other rows omit it.

TRBJ2-5 few TRBV27 15 . CASSSSTGIPETQYF TGTGCCAGCAGTTCCTCGACCGGAATACCGGAGACCCAGTACTTC
TRBJ1-5 . TRBV7-9 15 . CASSSLDSNNQPQHF TGTGCCAGCAGTTCCCTGGACAGTAACAATCAGCCCCAGCATTTT
TRBJ1-2 . TRBV7-6 13 . CASTPEGSYGYTF TGTGCCAGCACCCCCGAGGGAAGCTATGGCTACACCTTC
TRBJ1-1 . TRBV7-2 13 . CASSPEGGQWAFF TGTGCCAGCAGCCCTGAAGGTGGACAGTGGGCTTTCTTT
TRBJ2-3 once TRBV5-6 14 . CASSPFRDTDTQYF TGTGCCAGCAGCCCCTTCAGGGACACAGATACGCAGTATTTT
TRBJ1-1 . TRBV5-8 15 . CASSQDGGMNTEAFF TGTGCCAGCAGTCAAGATGGGGGCATGAACACTGAAGCTTTCTTT
TRBJ1-2 few TRBV10-3 12 . CTGLHRTRGYTF TGTACGGGGTTACACCGAACTCGGGGCTACACCTTC
TRBJ2-3 . TRBV19 16 . CASGPGSRAGTDTQYF TGTGCCAGTGGTCCGGGCTCCAGGGCTGGCACAGATACGCAGTATTTT
TRBJ1-2 . TRBV28 16 . CASSFFTDSLRYGYTF TGTGCCAGCAGTTTTTTTACGGACAGCTTGCGCTATGGCTACACCTTC
TRBJ1-1 once TRBV11-2 15 . CASSLGGFMNTEAFF TGTGCCAGCAGCTTAGGAGGGTTCATGAACACTGAAGCTTTCTTT
TRBJ1-4 . TRBV19 14 TRBD1 CASRLDRDWRKLFF TGTGCCAGTAGGTTGGACAGGGACTGGAGAAAACTGTTTTTT
TRBJ1-5 . TRBV7-6 13 . CASSLDGSQPQHF TGTGCCAGCAGCTTAGACGGCAGCCAGCCCCAGCATTTT